The 7 T cell receptor beta chains below come from one sample, sequenced in a study of cytomegalovirus exposure and HLA in healthy donors. The PCR made use of 60 Vbeta and 13 Jbeta primers. Data came from immunoSEQ multiplex PCR; TCRdb stores just in-frame clones and leaves some out. Among around 81,000 clones listed, less than 75% were seen once. Input material: PBMCs. The receptors shown here come from a young man in good health and CMV-seropositive.

The chain combines TRBV11-3 with TRBJ1-2; D perhaps matches TRBD1 (6 bases). Between the trimmed V and J ends, which lost 7 bases and 6 bases, there was a span of 18 bases. CDR1 is SGHNT and CDR2 is YENEEA in the germline V gene. This CDR3 comprises 14 residues. CDR3 loop: CASTVQGREDGYTF. As DNA, the CDR3 is TGTGCCAGCACCGTGCAGGGGCGCGAAGATGGCTACACCTTC.

The V gene is TRBV6-1, the J gene TRBJ1-5, with 8 bases lining up with TRBD1. Germline CDR1 reads MNHNS; CDR2 reads SASEGT. The CDR3 covers 16 residues. V was clipped by 0 bases and J by 7 bases; unmatched bases: 8. CDR3 nucleotides: TGTGCCAGCAGTGAAGCGGTGTTGACAGGGGTACAGCCCCAGCATTTT. Its protein is CASSEAVLTGVQPQHF.

The V and J genes are TRBV5-4 and TRBJ2-1; 10 bases are shared with TRBD1. J lost 7 bases, V lost 2 bases, and 6 bases had no gene match. The CDR3 has 15 residues. Germline values: CDR1 SGHNT, CDR2 YYREEE (reference sequence). For the CDR3, the DNA is TGTGCCAGCAGCTTCCGGGACAGGGGAGAAAATGAGCAGTTCTTC. Its translation: CASSFRDRGENEQFF.

The gene calls are TRBV19 and TRBJ2-1; 12 positions match TRBD1. The germline CDR1 and CDR2 sequences are LNHDA and SQIVND (reference sequence). Germline trimming cut 9 bases from V and 6 bases from J; bases unmatched to any gene: 9. The CDR3 has 15 amino acids. In DNA form, the CDR3 reads TGTGCCAGCCGTCCCCGGGGACAGGGGGCCAATGAGCAGTTCTTC. Protein: CASRPRGQGANEQFF.

The rearrangement joins TRBV19 to TRBJ1-1, with TRBD1 identical over 9 bases. The trim removed 7 bases at V and 5 bases at J, leaving 8 bases unmatched. The CDR3 is made up of 14 amino acids. CDR1 is LNHDA and CDR2 is SQIVND in the germline V gene (reference sequence). In DNA, the CDR3 is TGTGCCAGTATCGCGGGACAGGGTTGGACTGAAGCTTTCTTT. Encoded protein: CASIAGQGWTEAFF.

This chain links TRBV9 with TRBJ1-1, with unresolved D. Trimming removed 0 bases at V and 0 bases at J, with 6 bases between. The CDR3 sequence is 14 residues long. Germline CDR1 SGDLS, CDR2 YYNGEE. The CDR3 loop is CASSVGAVNTEAFF. The CDR3 coding sequence is TGTGCCAGCAGCGTAGGAGCCGTGAACACTGAAGCTTTCTTT. The whole variable domain, remainder taken from reference TRBV9 and TRBJ1-1, is DSGVTQTPKHLITATGQRVTLRCSPRSGDLSVYWYQQSLDQGLQFLIQYYNGEERAKGNILERFSAQQFPDLHSELNLSSLELGDSALYFCASSVGAVNTEAFFGQGTRLTVV.

The V and J genes are TRBV14 and TRBJ2-7, with 10 nucleotides matching TRBD1. Per germline, CDR1 SGHDN and CDR2 FVKESK. This CDR3 region has 15 residues. Unmatched junction bases numbered 4, after V lost 3 bases and J lost 2 bases. For the CDR3, the DNA is TGTGCCAGCAGCCACTCCGGGACAGGGGCCTACGAGCAGTACTTC. This encodes CASSHSGTGAYEQYF. The variable domain in full, with the rest retrieved from reference TRBV14 and TRBJ2-7, is EAGVTQFPSHSVIEKGQTVTLRCDPISGHDNLYWYRRVMGKEIKFLLHFVKESKQDESGMPNNRFLAERTGGTYSTLKVQPAELEDSGVYFCASSHSGTGAYEQYFGPGTRLTVT.